The 2 T cell receptor beta chains below were found in one sample sequenced in a study of blood T cell repertoires in COVID-19. The table came from immunoSEQ multiplex PCR; TCRdb's copy has only in-frame clones and leaves some out. The sample has about 57,000 clones, roughly 87% seen once. The sequenced sample consisted of peripheral blood. The receptor source for this set is a woman of 80 years or more with COVID-19, enrolled during active disease.

This chain joins TRBV2 and TRBJ1-1; D not resolved. The CDR3 runs 14 residues. The germline V gene encodes CDR1 SNHLY and CDR2 FYNNEI. The germline V and J ends were trimmed by 3 bases and 3 bases, with 11 bases remaining between them. CDR3 coding DNA: TGTGCCAGCAGTGATTCGGGGAGAGACACTGAAGCTTTCTTT. Amino acid sequence: CASSDSGRDTEAFF.

This clone was counted only a few times. In nucleotides, the CDR3 is TGCGCCAGCAGCCCAGACAGGGGGCCTGGCTACACCTTC. It translates to CASSPDRGPGYTF. The chain links TRBV5-1 to TRBJ1-2; 10 bases agree with TRBD1. The V gene end was trimmed by 4 bases and the J gene end by 7 bases; junction bases not matched to a gene: 4. Germline V gene data show CDR1 as SGHRS and CDR2 as YFSETQ. The CDR3 sequence is 13 residues long.